This TCR beta chain is from a study of CD8+ T cells in alopecia areata. The treatment: oral pan-JAK inhibitor, 5-10 mg twice daily. From alopecia areata patients, lesional scalp punch biopsies and peripheral blood were collected. CD4+ and CD8+ T cells were sorted from PBMCs. Trimming pared 5 bases from V and 1 base from J, leaving 11 bases between. The CDR3 has 14 residues. The V gene's germline CDR1 is MNHEY and CDR2 SMNVEV (reference sequence). cDNA reverse transcribed from extracted RNA served as the sequencing template. Data came from immunoSEQ multiplex PCR; TCRdb stores just in-frame clones and leaves some out. The sample carries under 300,000 clones, 60% recorded once.

The clonotype was recovered from a human donor with alopecia areata. Source: CD4+ T cells sorted from blood, taken around week 54, from a patient treated with tofacitinib. The V gene is TRBV27, the J gene TRBJ1-1, with D possibly TRBD1 on 6 matching bases. In DNA form, the CDR3 reads TGTGCCAGCAGTATACAGGGAGGGAACACTGAAGCTTTCTTT. It codes for CASSIQGGNTEAFF.